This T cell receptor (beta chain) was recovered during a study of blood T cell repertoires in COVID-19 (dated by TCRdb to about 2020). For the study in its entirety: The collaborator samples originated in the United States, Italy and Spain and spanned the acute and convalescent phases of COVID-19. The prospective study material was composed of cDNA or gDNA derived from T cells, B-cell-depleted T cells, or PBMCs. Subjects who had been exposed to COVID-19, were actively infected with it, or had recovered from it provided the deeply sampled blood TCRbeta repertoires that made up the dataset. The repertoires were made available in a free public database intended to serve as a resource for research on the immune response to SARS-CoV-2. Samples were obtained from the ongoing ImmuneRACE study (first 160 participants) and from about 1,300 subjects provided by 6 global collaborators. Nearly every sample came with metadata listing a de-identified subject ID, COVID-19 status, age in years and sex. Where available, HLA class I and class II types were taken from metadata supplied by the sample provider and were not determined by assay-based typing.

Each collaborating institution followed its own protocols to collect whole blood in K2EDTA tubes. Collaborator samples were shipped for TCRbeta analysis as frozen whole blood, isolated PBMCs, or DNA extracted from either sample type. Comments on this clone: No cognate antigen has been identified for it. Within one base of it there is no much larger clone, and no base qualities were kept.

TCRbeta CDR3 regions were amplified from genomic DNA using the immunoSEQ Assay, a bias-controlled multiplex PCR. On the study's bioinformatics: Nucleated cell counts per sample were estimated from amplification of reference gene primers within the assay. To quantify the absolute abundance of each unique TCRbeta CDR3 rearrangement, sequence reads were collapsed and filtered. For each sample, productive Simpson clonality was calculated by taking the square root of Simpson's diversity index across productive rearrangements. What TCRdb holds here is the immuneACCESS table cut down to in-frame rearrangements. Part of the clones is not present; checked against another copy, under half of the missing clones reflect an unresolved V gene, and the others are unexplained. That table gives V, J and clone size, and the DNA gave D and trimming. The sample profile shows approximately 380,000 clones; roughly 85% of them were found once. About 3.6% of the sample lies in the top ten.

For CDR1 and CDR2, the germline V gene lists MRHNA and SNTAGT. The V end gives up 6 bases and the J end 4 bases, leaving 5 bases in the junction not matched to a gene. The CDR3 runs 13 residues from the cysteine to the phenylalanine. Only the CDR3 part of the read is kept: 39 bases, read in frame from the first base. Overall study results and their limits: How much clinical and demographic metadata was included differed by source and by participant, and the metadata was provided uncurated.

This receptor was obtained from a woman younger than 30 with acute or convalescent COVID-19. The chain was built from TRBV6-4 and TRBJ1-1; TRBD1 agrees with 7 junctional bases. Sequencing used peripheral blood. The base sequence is TGTGCCAGCAGCAGGGGGTTTGGCACTGAAGCTTTCTTT. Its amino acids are CASSRGFGTEAFF.